This TCR beta chain was observed in a study of T cells after yellow fever vaccination. This clonotype was detected only a few times. What it recognizes is unknown. Germline CDR1 and CDR2: SGHRS and YFSETQ. V lost 4 bases and J lost 1, with 5 bases in between. This CDR3 is built from 12 residues. In making TCR cDNA, 5'RACE template switching added a universal primer site and UMIs to it. MiXCR was run by TCRdb on the 5' RACE reads, yielding one entry per CDR3 protein. The sample shows 100,000 to 150,000 distinct CDR3 sequences, approximately 9% of them seen only once. Study outcomes and limitations: The secondary response was weaker but peaked faster, day 5 versus 15.

The sample was CD8+ T cells sorted from PBMCs, taken on the day of the yellow fever booster vaccination. The receptor was derived from a young man who received the YFV17D yellow fever vaccine. V usage is TRBV5-1 and J usage is TRBJ1-1; D gene ambiguous. CDR3 sequence: CASSGGNTEAFF. As DNA, the CDR3 is TGCGCCAGCAGCGGAGGGAACACTGAAGCTTTCTTT.